Listed here are 2 T cell receptor beta chains from one sample, sequenced in a study of blood T cell repertoires in COVID-19. Some clones are missing from TCRdb's copy, which holds only in-frame ones; the method was immunoSEQ multiplex PCR. The sample contains fewer than 250,000 clones, approximately 86% of which appear only once. The sample taken for sequencing was PBMCs or T cells enriched from blood (not recorded which). The receptor set was obtained from a woman aged 25 to 39 with acute COVID-19.

This chain links TRBV12-3 or TRBV12-4 with TRBJ1-6, with no clear D. Between the trimmed V and J ends, which lost 6 bases and 5 bases, there was a span of 8 bases. CDR3 length equals 13 residues. The CDR3 spells CASSQTDNSPLHF. CDR3 DNA sequence: TGTGCCAGCAGCCAAACGGATAATTCACCCCTCCACTTT.

This clone has a single count. The genes are TRBV6-5 and TRBJ2-2; 11 bases agree with TRBD2. The CDR3 covers 16 residues. The V gene end was trimmed by 4 bases and the J gene end by 1 base; junction bases not matched to a gene: 2. CDR1 and CDR2 from the germline V gene are MNHEY and SVGAGI. The CDR3 sequence is CASSSSGGLNTGELFF. The DNA for the CDR3 is TGTGCCAGCAGTTCTAGCGGGGGGCTGAACACCGGGGAGCTGTTTTTT.